The rows below give T cell receptor beta chains drawn from one sample of a study of circulating CD8 cells and anti-PD-1 response in melanoma. Via MiXCR, TCRdb re-called the reads, giving one row per CDR3 protein. The table lists about 720 distinct CDR3 sequences, 6.3% of them singletons. Here the sequenced sample was CD8+ T cells from PBMCs, taken at baseline or after one month of anti-PD-1 therapy (not recorded which). The source is a human donor with melanoma. Both conserved end residues are part of each CDR3. D genes are given only for firm matches. Some rows mark clone size as missing; the rest say once, few, many or name a class of expanded clone.

size: large; V: TRBV27; J: TRBJ2-7; D: .; CDR3: CASSSRASYEQYF; DNA: TGTGCCAGCAGTTCCCGGGCCTCCTACGAGCAGTACTTC
size: once; V: TRBV19; J: TRBJ2-1; D: .; CDR3: CASSIRTQNNEQFF; DNA: TGTGCCAGTAGTATACGTACACAGAACAATGAGCAGTTCTTC
size: medium-sized; V: TRBV24-1; J: TRBJ1-1; D: .; CDR3: CSSSLGDTEAFF; DNA: TGTTCCTCGTCGCTCGGGGACACTGAAGCTTTCTTT
size: few; V: TRBV19; J: TRBJ2-1; D: .; CDR3: CASSVYNEQFF; DNA: TGTGCCAGTAGTGTTTACAATGAGCAGTTCTTC
size: large; V: TRBV27; J: TRBJ2-7; D: .; CDR3: CASKGITYEQYF; DNA: TGTGCCAGCAAAGGGATAACCTACGAGCAGTACTTC
size: medium-sized; V: TRBV6-5; J: TRBJ2-2; D: TRBD2; CDR3: CASRLAGYTGELFF; DNA: TGTGCCAGCAGATTAGCGGGGTATACCGGGGAGCTGTTTTTT
size: large; V: TRBV5-8; J: TRBJ2-3; D: TRBD1; CDR3: CASSEGQGWTDTQYF; DNA: TGTGCCAGCAGCGAGGGACAGGGGTGGACAGATACGCAGTATTTT
size: large; V: TRBV24-1; J: TRBJ2-3; D: .; CDR3: CATSDEGWGGNTQYF; DNA: TGTGCCACCAGTGATGAGGGTTGGGGCGGGAATACGCAGTATTTT
size: .; V: TRBV19; J: TRBJ1-2; D: .; CDR3: CASSIGRANYGYTF; DNA: TGTGCCAGTAGTATTGGGCGCGCCAACTATGGCTACACCTTC
size: few; V: TRBV27; J: TRBJ2-1; D: TRBD2; CDR3: CASRRSGGTYNEQFF; DNA: TGTGCCAGCAGGCGGAGCGGGGGGACATACAATGAGCAGTTCTTC
size: large; V: TRBV19; J: TRBJ2-2; D: .; CDR3: CASSISLTSGVAGELFF; DNA: TGTGCCAGTAGTATATCCCTTACATCAGGGGTAGCTGGGGAGCTGTTTTTT
size: medium-sized; V: TRBV2; J: TRBJ2-1; D: TRBD2; CDR3: CATSTLLAGTRNEQFF; DNA: TGTGCCACTTCGACCTTGTTAGCGGGGACCCGCAATGAGCAGTTCTTC
size: large; V: TRBV27; J: TRBJ2-7; D: TRBD2; CDR3: CASSYRAGRYEQYF; DNA: TGTGCCAGCAGTTACAGAGCGGGGAGGTACGAGCAGTACTTC
size: large; V: TRBV27; J: TRBJ2-3; D: .; CDR3: CASSARLVDTQYF; DNA: TGTGCCAGCAGTGCACGACTTGTAGATACGCAGTATTTT
size: medium-sized; V: TRBV19; J: TRBJ2-7; D: .; CDR3: CASSSPSSYEQYF; DNA: TGTGCCAGTAGCTCACCGAGCTCCTACGAGCAGTACTTC
size: large; V: TRBV28; J: TRBJ2-2; D: .; CDR3: CASRLGTGELFF; DNA: TGTGCCAGCAGATTGGGCACCGGGGAGCTGTTTTTT
size: medium-sized; V: TRBV29-1; J: TRBJ2-2; D: .; CDR3: CSADVMTNTGELFF; DNA: TGCAGCGCTGACGTTATGACGAACACCGGGGAGCTGTTTTTT
size: medium-sized; V: TRBV29-1; J: TRBJ2-1; D: TRBD1; CDR3: CSVDLTGGEQFF; DNA: TGCAGCGTTGATCTCACAGGGGGTGAGCAGTTCTTC
size: medium-sized; V: TRBV5-8; J: TRBJ2-3; D: TRBD1; CDR3: CASSWPGQSTDTQYF; DNA: TGTGCCAGCAGCTGGCCGGGACAGTCCACAGATACGCAGTATTTT
size: .; V: TRBV13; J: TRBJ1-2; D: .; CDR3: CASSLGLYGYTF; DNA: TGTGCCAGCAGCTTAGGCCTCTATGGCTACACCTTC
size: .; V: TRBV9; J: TRBJ2-5; D: .; CDR3: CASSVGSGETQYF; DNA: TGTGCCAGCAGCGTGGGATCCGGGGAGACCCAGTACTTC
size: medium-sized; V: TRBV9; J: TRBJ2-3; D: .; CDR3: CASSALLGTDTQYF; DNA: TGTGCCAGCAGCGCCCTACTTGGGACAGATACGCAGTATTTT
size: .; V: TRBV19; J: TRBJ2-1; D: TRBD1; CDR3: CASSMQGANEQFF; DNA: TGTGCCAGTAGTATGCAGGGGGCAAATGAGCAGTTCTTC
size: medium-sized; V: TRBV29-1; J: TRBJ1-2; D: .; CDR3: CSVDTGRSYGYTF; DNA: TGCAGCGTTGATACAGGGAGGAGCTATGGCTACACCTTC
size: large; V: TRBV7-9; J: TRBJ2-1; D: .; CDR3: CASSSAYNEQFF; DNA: TGTGCCAGCAGCTCAGCCTACAATGAGCAGTTCTTC
size: large; V: TRBV5-4; J: TRBJ2-7; D: .; CDR3: CASSILQGYEQYF; DNA: TGTGCCAGCAGCATATTACAGGGTTACGAGCAGTACTTC
size: medium-sized; V: TRBV27; J: TRBJ1-2; D: .; CDR3: CASSPGRGDYGYAF; DNA: TGTGCCAGCAGCCCAGGGAGGGGAGACTATGGCTACGCCTTC
size: large; V: TRBV25-1; J: TRBJ1-2; D: TRBD1; CDR3: CASSEPGQPTANYGYTF; DNA: TGTGCCAGCAGTGAGCCGGGACAGCCGACTGCTAACTATGGCTACACCTTC
size: large; V: TRBV7-2; J: TRBJ2-7; D: TRBD1; CDR3: CASSSRTGTYEQYF; DNA: TGTGCCAGCAGCTCCCGGACAGGGACCTACGAGCAGTACTTC
size: large; V: TRBV25-1; J: TRBJ2-7; D: .; CDR3: CASCPGWGDEQYF; DNA: TGTGCCAGCTGTCCCGGCTGGGGCGACGAGCAGTACTTC
size: large; V: TRBV2; J: TRBJ1-5; D: TRBD1; CDR3: CASSDSRGQGVQPQHF; DNA: TGTGCCAGCAGTGATTCGCGGGGACAGGGAGTCCAGCCCCAGCATTTT
size: few; V: TRBV10-3; J: TRBJ2-2; D: .; CDR3: CAIKGSTGELFF; DNA: TGTGCCATCAAGGGGAGCACCGGGGAGCTGTTTTTT
size: large; V: TRBV19; J: TRBJ2-1; D: TRBD1; CDR3: CATRQGWDEQFF; DNA: TGTGCCACTCGACAGGGATGGGATGAGCAGTTCTTC
size: large; V: TRBV19; J: TRBJ2-7; D: TRBD1; CDR3: CASSPWTGELGEQYF; DNA: TGTGCCAGTAGTCCTTGGACAGGGGAACTTGGCGAGCAGTACTTC
size: large; V: TRBV19; J: TRBJ1-6; D: TRBD1; CDR3: CASSYNRGFGNSPLHF; DNA: TGTGCCAGTAGTTACAACAGGGGTTTCGGCAATTCACCCCTCCACTTT
size: few; V: TRBV5-4; J: TRBJ1-2; D: TRBD1; CDR3: CASSPIGTGLNYGYTF; DNA: TGTGCCAGCAGCCCAATTGGGACAGGCCTAAACTATGGCTACACCTTC
size: medium-sized; V: TRBV20-1; J: TRBJ2-7; D: .; CDR3: CSASPTTATLSYEQYF; DNA: TGCAGTGCCTCTCCGACGACAGCCACGCTTAGCTACGAGCAGTACTTC
size: large; V: TRBV9; J: TRBJ2-3; D: TRBD1; CDR3: CASSVEGQGADTQYF; DNA: TGTGCCAGCAGCGTAGAAGGACAGGGAGCAGATACGCAGTATTTT
size: large; V: TRBV27; J: TRBJ2-7; D: TRBD2; CDR3: CASSSPGLRRASGGAYEQYF; DNA: TGTGCCAGCAGTAGTCCCGGGCTCCGCCGGGCTAGCGGGGGGGCTTACGAGCAGTACTTC